This T cell receptor (beta chain) is from a study of T cells in Graves' hyperthyroidism and ophthalmopathy. Study-level results: Appearing also in blood were most of the thyroid clonotypes expanded above 0.001.

This clonotype came up a few times. No antigen is known for it. Amplification of TCR beta CDR3 regions used RNA as the template. With the HTBI primer set, the TCR CDR3 went through a first round of RT-PCR. One entry per CDR3 protein results from TCRdb running MiXCR on the multiplex PCR reads. This sample has roughly 400,000 distinct CDR3 sequences, with about 14% found just once. The germline V and J ends were trimmed by 1 base and 4 bases, with 28 bases remaining between them. This CDR3 is 19 amino acids long. From germline, CDR1 is DFQATT and CDR2 SNEGSKA (reference sequence). Disease duration was under 3 months in the ophthalmopathy patients, who also had a Clinical Activity Score of at least 3 and a NOSPECS grade of at least 4. Uncontrolled infection, other autoimmune disease, pregnancy or lactation led to exclusion. The PBMCs studied were ones that came from 9 to 10 ml fresh peripheral blood.

J is TRBJ1-2 and V is TRBV20-1, with D possibly TRBD1 on 6 matching bases. This sequence originates from a man aged 50 or older with Graves' ophthalmopathy. Source material: blood. The CDR3 region has the DNA TGCAGTGCTAGAGTATTGGTTCCGTCGTCACAGGGAATAAGCTATGGCTACACCTTC. Encoded protein: CSARVLVPSSQGISYGYTF.